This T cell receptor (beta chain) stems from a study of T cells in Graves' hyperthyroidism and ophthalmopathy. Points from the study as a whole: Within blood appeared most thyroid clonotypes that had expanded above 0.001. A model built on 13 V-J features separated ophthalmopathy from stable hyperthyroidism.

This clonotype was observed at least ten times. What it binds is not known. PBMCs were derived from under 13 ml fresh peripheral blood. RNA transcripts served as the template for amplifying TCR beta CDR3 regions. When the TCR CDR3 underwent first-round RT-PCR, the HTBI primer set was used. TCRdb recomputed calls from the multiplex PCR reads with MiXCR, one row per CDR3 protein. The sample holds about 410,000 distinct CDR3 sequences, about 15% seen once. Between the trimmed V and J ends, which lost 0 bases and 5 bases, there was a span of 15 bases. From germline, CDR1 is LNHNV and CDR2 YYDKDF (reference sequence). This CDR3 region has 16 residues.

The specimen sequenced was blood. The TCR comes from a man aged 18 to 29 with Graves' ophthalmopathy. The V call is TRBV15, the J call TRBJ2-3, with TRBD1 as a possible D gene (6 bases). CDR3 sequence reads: CATSRDRTGPEDTQYF. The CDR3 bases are TGTGCCACCAGCAGAGATCGTACAGGGCCGGAAGATACGCAGTATTTT.